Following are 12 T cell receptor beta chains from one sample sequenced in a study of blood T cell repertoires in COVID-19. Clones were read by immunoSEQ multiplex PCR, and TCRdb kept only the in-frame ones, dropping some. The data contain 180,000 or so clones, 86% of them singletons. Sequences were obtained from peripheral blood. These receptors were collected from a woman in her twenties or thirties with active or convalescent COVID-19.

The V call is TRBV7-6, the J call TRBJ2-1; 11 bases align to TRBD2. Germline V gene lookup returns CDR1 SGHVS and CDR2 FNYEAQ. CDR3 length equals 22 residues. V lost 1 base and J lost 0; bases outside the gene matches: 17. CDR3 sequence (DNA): TGTGCCAGCAGCTTAGTACTGGGGGGGACTAGCGGACCTCAGAGCTCCTACAATGAGCAGTTCTTC. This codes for CASSLVLGGTSGPQSSYNEQFF.

CDR3 protein: CASRPAGTGGYGYTF. CDR3 DNA: TGTGCCAGCAGACCGGCCGGGACAGGGGGCTATGGCTACACCTTC. The chain recombines TRBV3-1 (or the pseudogene TRBV3-2) with TRBJ1-2, with 11 bases matching TRBD1. The CDR3 is 15 residues long. Unmatched junction bases numbered 7, after V lost 6 bases and J lost 4 bases. Germline V gene data show CDR1 as LGHDT and CDR2 as YNNKEL (reference sequence).

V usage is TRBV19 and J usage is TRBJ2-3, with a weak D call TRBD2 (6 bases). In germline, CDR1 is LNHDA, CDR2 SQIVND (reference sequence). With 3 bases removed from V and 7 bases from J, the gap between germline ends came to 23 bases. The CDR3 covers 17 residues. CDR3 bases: TGTGCCAGTAGTATTCCTCGACTAGGCCCCGAAGTGTATACGCAGTATTTT. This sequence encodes CASSIPRLGPEVYTQYF.

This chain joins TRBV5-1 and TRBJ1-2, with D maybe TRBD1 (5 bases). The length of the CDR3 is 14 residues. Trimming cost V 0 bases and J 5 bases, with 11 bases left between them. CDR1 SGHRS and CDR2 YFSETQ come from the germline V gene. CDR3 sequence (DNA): TGCGCCAGCAGCTTGGAAGTAGGGACTTATGGCTACACCTTC. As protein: CASSLEVGTYGYTF.

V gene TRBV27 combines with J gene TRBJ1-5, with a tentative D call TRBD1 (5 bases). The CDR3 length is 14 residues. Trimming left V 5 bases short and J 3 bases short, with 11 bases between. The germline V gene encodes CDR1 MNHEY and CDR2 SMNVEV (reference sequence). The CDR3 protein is CASSQGSYNQPQHF. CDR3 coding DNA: TGTGCCAGCAGTCAGGGCTCTTACAATCAGCCCCAGCATTTT.

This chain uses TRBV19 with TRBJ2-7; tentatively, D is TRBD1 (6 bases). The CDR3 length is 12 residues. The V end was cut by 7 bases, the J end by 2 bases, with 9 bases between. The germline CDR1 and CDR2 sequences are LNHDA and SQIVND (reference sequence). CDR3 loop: CASTGVTYEQYF. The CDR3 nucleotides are TGTGCCAGTACAGGGGTCACCTACGAGCAGTACTTC.

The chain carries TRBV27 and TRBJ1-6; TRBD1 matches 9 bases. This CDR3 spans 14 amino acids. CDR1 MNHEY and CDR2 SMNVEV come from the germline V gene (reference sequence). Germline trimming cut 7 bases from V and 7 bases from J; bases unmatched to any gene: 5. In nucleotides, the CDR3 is TGTGCCAGCAACGACAGGGGGGTCAATTCACCCCTCCACTTT. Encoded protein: CASNDRGVNSPLHF.

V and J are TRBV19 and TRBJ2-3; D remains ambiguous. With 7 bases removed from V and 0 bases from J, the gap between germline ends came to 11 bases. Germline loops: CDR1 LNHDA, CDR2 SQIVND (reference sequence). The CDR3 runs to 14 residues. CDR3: CASKSQASTDTQYF. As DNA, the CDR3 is TGTGCCAGTAAGAGTCAGGCGAGCACAGATACGCAGTATTTT.

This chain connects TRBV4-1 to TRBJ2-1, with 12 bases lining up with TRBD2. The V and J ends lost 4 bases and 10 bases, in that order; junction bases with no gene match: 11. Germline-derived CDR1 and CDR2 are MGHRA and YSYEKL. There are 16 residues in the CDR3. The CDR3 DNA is TGCGCCAGCAGCCCCCGTGGGCTAGCGGGAGGGGACGAGCAGTTCTTC. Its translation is CASSPRGLAGGDEQFF.

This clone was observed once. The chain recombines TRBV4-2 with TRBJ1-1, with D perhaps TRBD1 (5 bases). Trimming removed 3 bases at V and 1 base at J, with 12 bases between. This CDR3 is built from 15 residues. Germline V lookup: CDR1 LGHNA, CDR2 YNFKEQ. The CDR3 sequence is CASSQSTGQNTEAFF. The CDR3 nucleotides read TGTGCCAGCAGCCAGTCAACCGGACAGAACACTGAAGCTTTCTTT.

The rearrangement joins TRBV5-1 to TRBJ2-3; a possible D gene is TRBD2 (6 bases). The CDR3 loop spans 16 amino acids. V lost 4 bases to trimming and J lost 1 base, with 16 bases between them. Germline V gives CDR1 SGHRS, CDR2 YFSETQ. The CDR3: CASSPPGDEGTDTQYF. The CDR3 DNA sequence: TGCGCCAGCAGCCCGCCGGGGGATGAAGGCACAGATACGCAGTATTTT. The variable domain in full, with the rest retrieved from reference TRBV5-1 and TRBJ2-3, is KAGVTQTPRYLIKTRGQQVTLSCSPISGHRSVSWYQQTPGQGLQFLFEYFSETQRNKGNFPGRFSGRQFSNSRSEMNVSTLELGDSALYLCASSPPGDEGTDTQYFGPGTRLTVL.

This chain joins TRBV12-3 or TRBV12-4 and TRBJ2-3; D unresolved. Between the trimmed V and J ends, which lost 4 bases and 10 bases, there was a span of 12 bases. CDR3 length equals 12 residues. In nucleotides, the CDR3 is TGTGCCAGCAGTTCCGGAGCGAATGCGCAGTATTTT. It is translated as CASSSGANAQYF.